This TCR beta chain emerged from a study of T cells in Graves' hyperthyroidism and ophthalmopathy. This clonotype has a count of ten or more. The TCR beta CDR3 regions underwent amplification using RNA transcripts as the source. The HTBI set primed first-round TCR CDR3 RT-PCR. In TCRdb, the multiplex PCR reads were re-called with MiXCR into one record per CDR3 protein. The top ten clones hold around 19% of a sample with more than 500,000 distinct CDR3 sequences, around 46% of them seen once. Those patients with uncontrolled infection, other autoimmune disease, pregnancy or lactation were excluded. Clinical symptoms, serum thyroxine and TRAb, thyroid ultrasound and orbital computed tomography together formed the diagnostic basis. V was pared by 5 bases and J by 6 bases, with 17 bases between. From germline, CDR1 is DFQATT and CDR2 SNEGSKA (reference sequence). The CDR3 extends over 15 amino acids.

V usage is TRBV20-1 and J usage is TRBJ1-6; D call uncertain. The sequence was collected from an adult woman with Graves' disease, either hyperthyroidism or ophthalmopathy (not recorded which). Material for sequencing was peripheral blood or thyroid tissue (not recorded which). Here the CDR3 reads CSALNPEYSNSPLHF. CDR3 sequence (DNA): TGCAGTGCTCTCAACCCAGAATATAGTAATTCACCCCTCCACTTT.